The 30 T cell receptor beta chains below all came from one sample that was sequenced in a study of blood T cell repertoires in COVID-19 (dated by TCRdb to about 2020). Libraries were prepared through the immunoSEQ multiplex PCR assay. Entries here come from immuneACCESS through TCRdb and include only in-frame sequences with V and J called. Some clones fail to appear in such tables; in the studies checked, an unresolved V gene covers under half of the shortfall, and the cause of the remainder is unknown. The sample includes over 200,000 clones, with roughly 83% observed a single time. Of the sample, 2% to 3% is held by the ten largest clones. Sequencing was done on a sample of peripheral blood. These receptors all stem from a woman between 65 and 79 years old with active or convalescent COVID-19.

The gene calls are TRBV2 and TRBJ2-5; TRBD1 is a possible D gene (5 bases). The CDR3 has 14 residues. Per the germline V gene, CDR1 is SNHLY and CDR2 is FYNNEI. V was cut by 5 bases and J by 4 bases, with 14 bases left in between. CDR3 sequence reads: CASSIWAGSETQYF. The DNA for the CDR3 is TGTGCCAGCAGTATTTGGGCAGGGTCAGAGACCCAGTACTTC.

Of note for this clone: Other DNA sequences in this specimen translate into the identical CDR3. This chain joins TRBV5-1 and TRBJ2-7, with 8 bases aligning to TRBD1. Trimming removed 0 bases from V and 3 bases from J; junction bases left unmatched: 2. Germline-derived CDR1 and CDR2 are SGHRS and YFSETQ. There are 14 residues in the CDR3. Here the CDR3 reads CASSLADRGYEQYF. In DNA form, the CDR3 reads TGCGCCAGCAGCTTGGCTGACAGGGGCTACGAGCAGTACTTC.

The chain joins TRBV7-2 to TRBJ1-6, with a weak D call TRBD1 (6 bases). There are 17 residues in the CDR3. Germline-derived CDR1 and CDR2 are SGHTA and FQGNSA. CDR3 DNA sequence: TGTGCAACCCTAGGGGGAGCCAGCCTTTCCTATAATTCACCCCTCCACTTT. It yields the protein CATLGGASLSYNSPLHF.

The rearrangement joins TRBV7-9 to TRBJ1-1; D might be TRBD1 (6 bases). The germline CDR1 and CDR2 sequences are SEHNR and FQNEAQ (reference sequence). This CDR3 spans 17 amino acids. V dropped 4 bases and J dropped 6 bases, with 24 bases sitting between them. DNA for the CDR3: TGTGCCAGCAGCTCCTCCCCCCCAGGACAGACCACCCCTGAAGCTTTCTTT. Its translation: CASSSSPPGQTTPEAFF.

The chain has TRBV28 and TRBJ2-1; D is ambiguous. CDR3 size: 11 residues. Germline values: CDR1 MDHEN, CDR2 SYDVKM. V shed 7 bases and J shed 8 bases, with 9 bases lying between them. The CDR3 sequence: CASTLLYEQFF. CDR3 coding DNA: TGTGCCAGCACCCTCCTATATGAGCAGTTCTTC.

The rearrangement uses TRBV7-9 and TRBJ1-5, with TRBD1 identical over 10 bases. The CDR3 runs to 17 residues. Germline lookup yields CDR1 SEHNR and CDR2 FQNEAQ (reference sequence). Germline trimming cut 2 bases from V and 9 bases from J; bases unmatched to any gene: 13. In DNA, the CDR3 is TGTGCCAGCAGCTTATCAGGGGACAGGGGAGGGGGAGTGCCCCAGCATTTT. This codes for CASSLSGDRGGGVPQHF.

The V and J genes are TRBV2 and TRBJ1-1; D unclear. The CDR3 sequence is 13 residues long. V gave up 6 bases and J gave up 1 base, with 9 bases separating them. Germline-derived CDR1 and CDR2 are SNHLY and FYNNEI. CDR3 sequence reads: CASRYNWNTEAFF. DNA for the CDR3: TGTGCCAGCAGGTATAACTGGAACACTGAAGCTTTCTTT.

This rearrangement joins TRBV5-1 to TRBJ2-7; 14 bases line up with TRBD2. This CDR3 is built from 18 residues. Germline CDR1 is SGHRS and CDR2 is YFSETQ. V was clipped by 9 bases and J by 0 bases; unmatched bases: 14. CDR3 nucleotide sequence: TGCGCCACAGCAAGAGGGGGACTAGCGGGAGTAAGCTCCTACGAGCAGTACTTC. The encoded protein is CATARGGLAGVSSYEQYF. The full variable domain, with the rest looked up from reference TRBV5-1 and TRBJ2-7, is KAGVTQTPRYLIKTRGQQVTLSCSPISGHRSVSWYQQTPGQGLQFLFEYFSETQRNKGNFPGRFSGRQFSNSRSEMNVSTLELGDSALYLCATARGGLAGVSSYEQYFGPGTRLTVT.

A note on this clone: A junction end diverges from the germline sequence, so it may reflect a read error. The chain is built from TRBV24-1 and TRBJ2-1; 9 bases agree with TRBD2. Germline loops: CDR1 KGHDR, CDR2 SFDVKD. The CDR3 is made up of 17 amino acids. CDR3 loop: CATSDPGAGGGYIEQFF. CDR3 nucleotides: TGTGCCACCAGTGACCCCGGAGCGGGAGGAGGCTACATTGAGCAGTTCTTC.

The table lists this clone with a count of one. This chain uses TRBV5-1 with TRBJ2-7; a possible D gene is TRBD1 (6 bases). The V end was cut by 1 base, the J end by 5 bases, with 22 bases between. Looked up from germline, CDR1 is SGHRS and CDR2 is YFSETQ. This CDR3 comprises 17 residues. The CDR3 DNA sequence: TGCGCCAGCAGCTTGCAAGCTTTGGGGGCGCCGGGTAACGAGCAGTACTTC. This gives the protein CASSLQALGAPGNEQYF. Filled out from reference TRBV5-1 and TRBJ2-7, the complete variable domain reads KAGVTQTPRYLIKTRGQQVTLSCSPISGHRSVSWYQQTPGQGLQFLFEYFSETQRNKGNFPGRFSGRQFSNSRSEMNVSTLELGDSALYLCASSLQALGAPGNEQYFGPGTRLTVT.

This chain uses TRBV5-1 with TRBJ2-7, with TRBD1 identical over 8 bases. The CDR3 contains 14 residues. V shed 3 bases and J 2 bases; nucleotides not matched to a gene: 4. Germline CDR1 reads SGHRS; CDR2 reads YFSETQ. The CDR3 region is CASSSTGVTYEQYF. The CDR3 region has the DNA TGCGCCAGCAGCTCGACAGGGGTAACCTACGAGCAGTACTTC.

The chain links TRBV5-1 to TRBJ1-2; 7 nucleotides line up with TRBD1. V was clipped by 1 base and J by 4 bases; unmatched bases: 7. The CDR3 has 15 amino acids. Germline CDR1 is SGHRS and CDR2 is YFSETQ. CDR3 sequence (DNA): TGCGCCAGCAGCTTGACGACAGGGAATTCCTATGGCTACACCTTC. It translates to CASSLTTGNSYGYTF. Together with reference TRBV5-1 and TRBJ1-2, the CDR3 gives the full variable domain: KAGVTQTPRYLIKTRGQQVTLSCSPISGHRSVSWYQQTPGQGLQFLFEYFSETQRNKGNFPGRFSGRQFSNSRSEMNVSTLELGDSALYLCASSLTTGNSYGYTFGSGTRLTVV.

The chain joins TRBV24-1 to TRBJ1-5; D gene unclear. V was clipped by 0 bases and J by 0 bases, with 8 bases between them. This CDR3 has 16 residues. The V gene's germline CDR1 is KGHDR and CDR2 SFDVKD. The CDR3 DNA is TGTGCCACCAGTGATTTGAGAGGGTATAGCAATCAGCCCCAGCATTTT. Its translation is CATSDLRGYSNQPQHF.

The chain joins TRBV3-1 (or the pseudogene TRBV3-2) to TRBJ1-1; D not certain. The germline V and J ends were trimmed by 7 bases and 6 bases, with 15 bases remaining between them. The germline V gene encodes CDR1 LGHDT and CDR2 YNNKEL (reference sequence). The CDR3 length is 13 residues. CDR3 in DNA: TGTGCCAGCACCAAACCAGGTATCTCTGAAGCTTTCTTT. Translation: CASTKPGISEAFF.

The chain joins TRBV27 to TRBJ1-2; D perhaps matches TRBD1 (5 bases). From germline, CDR1 is MNHEY and CDR2 SMNVEV (reference sequence). The CDR3 runs to 13 residues. V was trimmed by 8 bases and J by 5 bases, leaving 15 bases between them. CDR3 protein: CASGRSGNYGYTF. CDR3 coding DNA: TGTGCCAGCGGGCGCTCAGGGAATTATGGCTACACCTTC.

This clone showed up just a few times. The rearrangement uses TRBV5-4 and TRBJ2-3; TRBD2 matches at 8 bases. Germline CDR1 is SGHNT and CDR2 is YYREEE (reference sequence). The CDR3 extends over 16 amino acids. J was trimmed by 0 bases and V by 2 bases; bases with no gene match: 5. This chain's CDR3 is CASSLLAESSTDTQYF. The CDR3 DNA reads TGTGCCAGCAGCTTACTAGCGGAATCTAGCACAGATACGCAGTATTTT. The complete variable domain, with remaining parts taken from reference TRBV5-4 and TRBJ2-3, reads ETGVTQSPTHLIKTRGQQVTLRCSSQSGHNTVSWYQQALGQGPQFIFQYYREEENGRGNFPPRFSGLQFPNYSSELNVNALELDDSALYLCASSLLAESSTDTQYFGPGTRLTVL.

V usage is TRBV6-2 or TRBV6-3 and J usage is TRBJ2-7; D is uncertain. The CDR3 contains 14 residues. V dropped 2 bases and J dropped 6 bases, with 14 bases sitting between them. Germline CDR1 reads MNHEY; CDR2 reads SVGEGT. The CDR3 sequence: CASSYPRIPPEQYF. CDR3 sequence (DNA): TGTGCCAGCAGTTACCCTAGGATCCCCCCCGAGCAGTACTTC.

The rearrangement joins TRBV3-1 (or the pseudogene TRBV3-2) to TRBJ2-7; TRBD1 matches at 9 bases. Per germline, CDR1 LGHDT and CDR2 YNNKEL (reference sequence). The trim removed 3 bases at V and 0 bases at J, leaving 3 bases unmatched. There are 15 residues in the CDR3. CDR3 nucleotides: TGTGCCAGCAGCCAGGCACAGGGGGCCTCCTACGAGCAGTACTTC. Translated, it gives CASSQAQGASYEQYF.

This chain uses TRBV28 with TRBJ1-5; tentative D call: TRBD1 (6 bases). Germline values: CDR1 MDHEN, CDR2 SYDVKM. Trimming cost V 7 bases and J 4 bases, with 8 bases left between them. The CDR3 is 12 residues long. In nucleotides, the CDR3 is TGTGCCAGCACAGGGGTTAATCAGCCCCAGCATTTT. This translates into CASTGVNQPQHF.

This chain joins TRBV6-5 and TRBJ1-5, with 10 bases lining up with TRBD1. CDR3 size: 16 residues. Germline values: CDR1 MNHEY, CDR2 SVGAGI. Unmatched junction bases numbered 5, after V lost 0 bases and J lost 6 bases. CDR3 coding DNA: TGTGCCAGCAGTTACTCGAGACAGGGGGCCGGTCAGCCCCAGCATTTT. Amino acid sequence: CASSYSRQGAGQPQHF.

V gene TRBV6-5 combines with J gene TRBJ1-4, with D perhaps TRBD1 (6 bases). The CDR3 consists of 14 residues. V was trimmed by 2 bases and J by 7 bases, leaving 11 bases between them. The V gene's germline CDR1 is MNHEY and CDR2 SVGAGI. CDR3 coding DNA: TGTGCCAGCAGTTACAGGGGACAAAGTGAAAAACTGTTTTTT. Protein product: CASSYRGQSEKLFF.

This chain links TRBV24-1 with TRBJ2-7, with 10 bases matching TRBD1. V was clipped by 9 bases and J by 5 bases; unmatched bases: 6. Germline lookup yields CDR1 KGHDR and CDR2 SFDVKD. CDR3 length: 13 residues. CDR3 loop: CATSRGQGNEQYF. The CDR3 nucleotides read TGTGCCACCTCTCGGGGACAGGGGAACGAGCAGTACTTC.

The gene calls are TRBV10-3 and TRBJ1-2, with D maybe TRBD1 (6 bases). Germline values: CDR1 ENHRY, CDR2 SYGVKD. CDR3 length: 15 amino acids. Trimming shortened V by 8 bases and J by 2 bases, and 18 bases separated the two germline ends. The CDR3 sequence is CAIREGGSLNYGYTF. CDR3 bases: TGTGCCATCCGAGAGGGGGGGTCCCTCAACTATGGCTACACCTTC.

A word on this clone: Other DNA sequences within the sample encode an identical CDR3. The CDR3 loop reads CASSRTANYGYTF. In DNA form, the CDR3 reads TGTGCCAGCTCCCGGACAGCTAACTATGGCTACACCTTC. This chain connects TRBV6-5 to TRBJ1-2; TRBD1 might be the D (6 bases). CDR1 and CDR2 from the germline V gene are MNHEY and SVGAGI. V was trimmed by 8 bases and J by 0 bases, leaving 10 bases between them. The CDR3 is 13 amino acids.

The CDR3, as DNA: TGTGCCAGCAGTTACGCTCCGGGGGAGTCTAATGAAAAACTGTTTTTT. Translated: CASSYAPGESNEKLFF. The chain combines TRBV6-2 or TRBV6-3 with TRBJ1-4; D possibly corresponds to TRBD1 (5 bases). The V gene's germline CDR1 is MNHEY and CDR2 SVGEGT. The CDR3 extends over 16 amino acids. The V end lost 2 bases, the J end lost 3 bases, and 13 bases lay between the germline ends.

Remarks on this clone: Different DNA sequences within this sample yield the same CDR3. CDR3 bases: TGTGCCAGCAGCGCGAGACAGGGGGCGAACACTGAAGCTTTCTTT. Protein product: CASSARQGANTEAFF. The chain couples TRBV7-6 to TRBJ1-1, with 10 bases matching TRBD1. Germline CDR1 is SGHVS and CDR2 is FNYEAQ. Losses at the gene ends were 5 bases for V and 1 base for J; bases not matched to a gene: 4. The CDR3 has 15 residues.

There are a few counts of this clone. The rearrangement links TRBV5-1 to TRBJ2-7, with a weak D call TRBD2 (5 bases). This CDR3 has 13 amino acids. The germline gives CDR1 SGHRS, CDR2 YFSETQ. Trimming took 5 bases from V and 4 from J, leaving 13 bases between them. For the CDR3, the DNA is TGCGCCAGCAGACGGGATTCCGGATACGAGCAGTACTTC. Translated: CASRRDSGYEQYF. Drawing the rest from reference TRBV5-1 and TRBJ2-7, the complete variable domain is KAGVTQTPRYLIKTRGQQVTLSCSPISGHRSVSWYQQTPGQGLQFLFEYFSETQRNKGNFPGRFSGRQFSNSRSEMNVSTLELGDSALYLCASRRDSGYEQYFGPGTRLTVT.

The CDR3 is CASSLGQTYYGYTF. CDR3 in DNA: TGCGCCAGCAGCTTGGGACAGACCTACTATGGCTACACCTTC. The rearrangement links TRBV5-1 to TRBJ1-2; possibly TRBD1 for D (5 bases). Trimming removed 0 bases at V and 3 bases at J, with 9 bases between. The CDR3 loop spans 14 amino acids. From germline, CDR1 is SGHRS and CDR2 YFSETQ.

This chain connects TRBV9 to TRBJ2-3; 9 bases line up with TRBD2. V lost 5 bases to trimming and J lost 0 bases; unmatched junction nucleotides: 10. This CDR3 spans 17 amino acids. Germline CDR1 SGDLS, CDR2 YYNGEE. The DNA of the CDR3 is TGTGCCAGCAGTCTTAGCGGGAGCGCACATAGCACAGATACGCAGTATTTT. Its translation: CASSLSGSAHSTDTQYF.

This chain links TRBV11-2 with TRBJ2-1; 7 bases line up with TRBD2. The CDR3 has 13 residues. Germline V gene sequence: CDR1 SGHAT, CDR2 FQNNGV. Trimming took 0 bases from V and 10 from J; bases not matched to a gene: 3. CDR3 residues: CASSLEASGEQFF. CDR3 bases: TGTGCCAGCAGCTTAGAGGCTAGCGGCGAGCAGTTCTTC.